A single sample gave rise to the 9 T cell receptor beta chains below, sequenced in a study of blood T cell repertoires in COVID-19. Repertoires were generated with immunoSEQ multiplex PCR, while TCRdb's copy carries only in-frame clones and drops some. The sample has some 80,000 clones, roughly 84% seen once. The sequenced sample was peripheral blood. The receptor source for this set is a man aged 55 to 70 with COVID-19, enrolled during active disease.

CDR3 sequence (DNA): TGTGCCAGCAGTATTGAAGGGACAGTAAACACTGAAGCTTTCTTT. Amino acids: CASSIEGTVNTEAFF. This chain links TRBV6-5 with TRBJ1-1; 7 positions agree with TRBD1. With 5 bases clipped from V and 2 bases from J, the junction kept 8 bases outside the gene matches. This CDR3 has 15 residues. Looked up from germline, CDR1 is MNHEY and CDR2 is SVGAGI.

This clone was seen a single time. The chain combines TRBV29-1 with TRBJ1-1; no clear D. Germline V gene lookup returns CDR1 SQVTM and CDR2 ANQGSEA. The CDR3 consists of 12 residues. Trimming pared 6 bases from V and 5 bases from J, leaving 13 bases between. CDR3 region: CSVARDRTEAFF. The CDR3, as DNA: TGCAGCGTCGCCCGGGATCGGACTGAAGCTTTCTTT.

This sequence joins TRBV10-3 and TRBJ2-2; TRBD1 aligns across 7 bases. The V and J ends lost 0 bases and 1 base, in that order; junction bases with no gene match: 5. This CDR3 comprises 17 residues. Germline lookup yields CDR1 ENHRY and CDR2 SYGVKD. CDR3 nucleotide sequence: TGTGCCATCAGTGAGTCCTCAGACAGGGTGAACACCGGGGAGCTGTTTTTT. Translation: CAISESSDRVNTGELFF.

The chain joins TRBV29-1 to TRBJ2-4; 14 nucleotides align to TRBD2. V gave up 6 bases and J gave up 8 bases; unmatched junction bases: 15. Germline CDR1 SQVTM, CDR2 ANQGSEA. The CDR3 length is 17 residues. CDR3 in DNA: TGCAGCGTCGCAGGGGGACTAGCGGGAGCCCGAAATGACATTCAGTACTTC. The encoded protein is CSVAGGLAGARNDIQYF. Filled out from reference TRBV29-1 and TRBJ2-4, the complete variable domain reads SAVISQKPSRDICQRGTSLTIQCQVDSQVTMMFWYRQQPGQSLTLIATANQGSEATYESGFVIDKFPISRPNLTFSTLTVSNMSPEDSSIYLCSVAGGLAGARNDIQYFGAGTRLSVL.

The V gene is TRBV7-3, the J gene TRBJ2-1; 7 bases agree with TRBD2. CDR3 length: 16 amino acids. J gave up 7 bases and V 3 bases, and 12 bases lay outside the gene matches. CDR1 and CDR2 from the germline V gene are SGHTA and FQGTGA. CDR3 protein: CASSFFGGREVNEQFF. CDR3 in DNA: TGTGCCAGCAGCTTTTTTGGTGGGAGGGAAGTTAATGAGCAGTTCTTC.

This sequence joins TRBV5-1 and TRBJ2-5; possible D gene TRBD2, 6 bases. CDR1 is SGHRS and CDR2 is YFSETQ in the germline V gene. V lost 4 bases and J lost 2, with 24 bases in between. The CDR3 contains 18 residues. The CDR3 region is CASSRGDSSPHPQETQYF. CDR3 DNA: TGCGCCAGCAGCCGAGGGGACTCATCCCCACACCCTCAAGAGACCCAGTACTTC.

The chain carries TRBV5-5 and TRBJ2-7; D is possibly TRBD1 (6 bases). The ends were cut back, 1 base at V and 4 bases at J, with 12 bases in the middle. CDR1 and CDR2 from the germline V gene are SGHKS and YYEKEE (reference sequence). The CDR3 is 14 residues long. The CDR3 here is CASSLQGTPYEQYF. CDR3 sequence (DNA): TGTGCCAGCAGCTTGCAAGGGACACCTTACGAGCAGTACTTC.

The chain employs TRBV7-9 and TRBJ1-6; no definite D call. In germline, CDR1 is SEHNR, CDR2 FQNEAQ (reference sequence). The CDR3 covers 15 residues. V lost 1 base and J lost 7, with 11 bases in between. CDR3 sequence reads: CASSLDSIGNSPLHF. The CDR3 coding sequence is TGTGCCAGCAGCTTAGACAGCATTGGGAATTCACCCCTCCACTTT.

The chain combines TRBV18 with TRBJ2-7; D is unresolved. Per the germline V gene, CDR1 is KGHSH and CDR2 is LQKENI. Trimming took off 0 bases at V and 7 bases at J, with 10 bases between the two ends. The CDR3 contains 13 residues. The CDR3 DNA reads as TGTGCCAGCTCACCACCGGCTTCCGGGGAGCAGTACTTC. It codes for CASSPPASGEQYF.